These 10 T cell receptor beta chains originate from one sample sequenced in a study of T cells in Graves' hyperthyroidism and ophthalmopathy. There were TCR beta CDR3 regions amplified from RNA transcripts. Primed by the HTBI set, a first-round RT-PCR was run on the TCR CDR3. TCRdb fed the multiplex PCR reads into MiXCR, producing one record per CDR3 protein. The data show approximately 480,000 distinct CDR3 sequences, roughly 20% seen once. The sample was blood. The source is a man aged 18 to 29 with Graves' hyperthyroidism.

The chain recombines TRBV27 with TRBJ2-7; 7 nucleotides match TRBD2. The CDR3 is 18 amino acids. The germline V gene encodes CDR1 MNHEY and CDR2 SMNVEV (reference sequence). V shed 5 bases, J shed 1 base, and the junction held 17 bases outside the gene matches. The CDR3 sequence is CASSPSWGGSRRSYEQYF. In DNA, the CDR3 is TGTGCCAGCAGTCCCTCGTGGGGGGGTTCCCGAAGGTCCTACGAGCAGTACTTC.

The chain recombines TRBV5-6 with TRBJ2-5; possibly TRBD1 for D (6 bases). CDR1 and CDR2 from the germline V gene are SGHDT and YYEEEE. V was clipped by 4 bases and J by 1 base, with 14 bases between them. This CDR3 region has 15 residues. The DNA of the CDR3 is TGTGCCAGCAGCCGGGGATGGACAGCCCAAGAGACCCAGTACTTC. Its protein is CASSRGWTAQETQYF.

DNA for the CDR3: TGTGCCAGCAGCAACAGTTTGGACTATGGCTACACCTTC. Its translation: CASSNSLDYGYTF. V and J are TRBV28 and TRBJ1-2; D gene unclear. The length of the CDR3 is 13 residues. Germline CDR1 is MDHEN and CDR2 is SYDVKM. Deletions cut 6 bases from V and 3 bases from J, with 11 bases between.

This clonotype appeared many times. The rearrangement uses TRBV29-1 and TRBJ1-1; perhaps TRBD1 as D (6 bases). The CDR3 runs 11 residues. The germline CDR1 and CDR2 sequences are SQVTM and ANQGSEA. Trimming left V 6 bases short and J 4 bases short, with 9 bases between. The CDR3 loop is CSVLDSTEAFF. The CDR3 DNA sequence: TGCAGCGTCCTGGACAGCACTGAAGCTTTCTTT.

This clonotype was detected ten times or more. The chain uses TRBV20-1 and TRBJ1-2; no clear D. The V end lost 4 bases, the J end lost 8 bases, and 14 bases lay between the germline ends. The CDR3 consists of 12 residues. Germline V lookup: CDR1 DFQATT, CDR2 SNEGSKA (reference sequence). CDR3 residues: CSAKTWEGGYTF. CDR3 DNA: TGCAGTGCTAAGACCTGGGAAGGCGGCTACACCTTC.

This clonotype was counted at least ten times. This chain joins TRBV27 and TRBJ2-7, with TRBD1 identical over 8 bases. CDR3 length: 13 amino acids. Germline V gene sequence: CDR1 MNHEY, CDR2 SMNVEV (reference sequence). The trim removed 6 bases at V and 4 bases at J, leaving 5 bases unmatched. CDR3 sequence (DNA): TGTGCCAGCAGAAGACAGGGGATTTACGAGCAGTACTTC. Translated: CASRRQGIYEQYF.

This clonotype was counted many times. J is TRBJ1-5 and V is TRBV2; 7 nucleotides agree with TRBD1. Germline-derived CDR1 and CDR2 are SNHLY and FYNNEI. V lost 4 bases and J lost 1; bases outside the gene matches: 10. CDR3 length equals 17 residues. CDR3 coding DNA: TGTGCCAGCAGTGGGGGTAGGGGCAGGGGGAGCAATCAGCCCCAGCATTTT. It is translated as CASSGGRGRGSNQPQHF. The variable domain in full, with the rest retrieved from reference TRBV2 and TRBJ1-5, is EPEVTQTPSHQVTQMGQEVILRCVPISNHLYFYWYRQILGQKVEFLVSFYNNEISEKSEIFDDQFSVERPDGSNFTLKIRSTKLEDSAMYFCASSGGRGRGSNQPQHFGDGTRLSIL.

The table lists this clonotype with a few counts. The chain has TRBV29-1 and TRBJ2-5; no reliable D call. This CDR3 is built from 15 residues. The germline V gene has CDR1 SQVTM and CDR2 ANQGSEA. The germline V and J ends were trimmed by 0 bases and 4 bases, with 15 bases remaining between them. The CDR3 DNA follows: TGCAGCGTTGAAGATCGACGGGTTGGCATAGAGACCCAGTACTTC. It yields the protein CSVEDRRVGIETQYF.

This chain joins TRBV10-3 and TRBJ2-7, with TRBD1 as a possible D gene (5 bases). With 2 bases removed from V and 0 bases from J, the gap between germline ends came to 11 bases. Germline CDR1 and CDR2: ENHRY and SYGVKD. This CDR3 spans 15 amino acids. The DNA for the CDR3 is TGTGCCATCAGTGAGCCCTCGACAGTCTCCTACGAGCAGTACTTC. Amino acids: CAISEPSTVSYEQYF.

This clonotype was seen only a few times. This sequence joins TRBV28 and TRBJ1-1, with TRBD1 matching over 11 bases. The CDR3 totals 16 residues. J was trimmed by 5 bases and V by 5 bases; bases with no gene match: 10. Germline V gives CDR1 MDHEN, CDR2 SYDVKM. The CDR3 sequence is CASSPLQGQGGTEAFF. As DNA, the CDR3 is TGTGCCAGCAGTCCGTTACAGGGACAGGGGGGGACTGAAGCTTTCTTT.